A selection of T cell receptor beta chains follows, all from one sample in a study of cytomegalovirus exposure and HLA in healthy donors. Sequencing used immunoSEQ multiplex PCR; TCRdb keeps in-frame clones, though not all of them. The profile covers about 300,000 clones, with approximately 90% appearing a single time and approximately 0.95% taken by the ten largest. Sequencing was performed on PBMCs. The receptor source for this set is a woman aged 18-29 years in good health and CMV-seronegative. The CDR3 runs from the conserved cysteine through the conserved F or W. A D gene is named only where the DNA matches it firmly. Not every row has a clone size; where given, it reads once, few, many or a size class.

TRBJ1-2 | . | . | TRBV5-1 | 14 | TGCGCCAGCAGCCCGGGCCAGGAGGGCTATGGCTACACCTTC | CASSPGQEGYGYTF
TRBJ1-2 | . | TRBD1 | TRBV7-2 | 18 | TGTGCCAGCAGCCTTTTTCCAAAACCGGGACAGGGCACCTATGGCTACACCTTC | CASSLFPKPGQGTYGYTF
TRBJ2-7 | few | TRBD1 | TRBV2 | 15 | TGTGCCAGCAGTGTACCCAGGGGGTCCCATTACGAGCAGTACTTC | CASSVPRGSHYEQYF
TRBJ1-3 | . | . | TRBV29-1 | 13 | TGCAGTTTCCGGGACAACTCTGGAAACACCATATATTTT | CSFRDNSGNTIYF
TRBJ2-7 | once | TRBD1 | TRBV28 | 16 | TGTGCCAGCAGACCTACGGGACAGGGCTGGGCTGGCGAGCAGTACTTC | CASRPTGQGWAGEQYF
TRBJ1-1 | once | . | TRBV28 | 16 | TGTGCCAGCAGTCCACCGACAGGCTACATGAACACTGAAGCTTTCTTT | CASSPPTGYMNTEAFF
TRBJ2-7 | . | TRBD2 | TRBV7-9 | 15 | TGTGCCAGCAGCTCAACTAGCGGGGGCTCCTACGAGCAGTACTTC | CASSSTSGGSYEQYF
TRBJ2-5 | . | TRBD1 | TRBV27 | 18 | TGTGCCAGCAGTCCACTCAATCCCCTGGATGTCAGGGGGGAGACCCAGTACTTC | CASSPLNPLDVRGETQYF
TRBJ1-5 | few | . | TRBV19 | 17 | TGTGCCAGTAGTATAGGATGGGGGAGGTTAAAGAATCAGCCCCAGCATTTT | CASSIGWGRLKNQPQHF
TRBJ2-7 | . | . | TRBV29-1 | 14 | TGCAGCGTTGAGTTCCGGGGTTCCTCCTACGAGCAGTACTTC | CSVEFRGSSYEQYF
TRBJ1-2 | . | . | TRBV5-4 | 14 | TGTGCCAGCAGCTTCCTTTTGGCCCAAAATGGCTACACCTTC | CASSFLLAQNGYTF
TRBJ2-7 | . | . | TRBV5-1 | 14 | TGCGCCAGCAGCTTGGAAGGCGGCAAACCCGAGCAGTACTTC | CASSLEGGKPEQYF
TRBJ2-4 | . | . | TRBV15 | 14 | TGTGCCACCAGCAGAGACACGGAGATAAACATTCAGTACTTC | CATSRDTEINIQYF
TRBJ1-5 | . | . | TRBV15 | 13 | TGTGCCACCGACGCAGGGAAAAATCAGCCCCAGCATTTT | CATDAGKNQPQHF
TRBJ2-5 | . | . | TRBV5-1 | 14 | TGCGCCAGCAGCTTGGGGCAGGGAAGAGAGACCCAGTACTTC | CASSLGQGRETQYF
TRBJ1-1 | . | . | TRBV7-2 | 14 | TGTGCCAGCAGCCTTAGTGGGGGGATGACTGAAGCTTTCTTT | CASSLSGGMTEAFF
TRBJ2-7 | . | . | TRBV2 | 11 | TGTGCCAGCAGTGCCGCCTACGAGCAGTACTTC | CASSAAYEQYF
TRBJ1-2 | . | . | TRBV15 | 14 | TGTGCCACCAGCGACAGAAACGGAGACTATGGCTACACCTTC | CATSDRNGDYGYTF
TRBJ2-7 | . | . | TRBV28 | 10 | TGTGCCACTAGGGGGAGCGAGCAGTACTTC | CATRGSEQYF
TRBJ2-7 | . | TRBD2 | TRBV4-3 | 17 | TGCGCCAGCAGTCATGAATGGGTAGCGGGAAGCTCCTACGAGCAGTACTTC | CASSHEWVAGSSYEQYF
TRBJ1-1 | . | . | TRBV28 | 15 | TGTGCCAGCAGTTCAATCGACAGACAGAACACTGAAGCTTTCTTT | CASSSIDRQNTEAFF
TRBJ1-2 | . | TRBD1 | TRBV28 | 15 | TGTGCCAGCCAGCCCGGGACAGGGTACCCTTATGGCTACACCTTC | CASQPGTGYPYGYTF
TRBJ2-3 | . | TRBD2 | TRBV5-1 | 15 | TGCGCCAGCACCCCGGGGGGGAGGTCGATAGATACGCAGTATTTT | CASTPGGRSIDTQYF
TRBJ2-7 | . | TRBD1 | TRBV5-1 | 15 | TGCGCCAGCAGAGTGTGGGCAGGGGGAGAGTACGAGCAGTACTTC | CASRVWAGGEYEQYF
TRBJ1-5 | . | TRBD1 | TRBV4-1 | 15 | TGCGCCAGCAGCCAAGGACAGGGGGCAGGGCAGCCCCAGCATTTT | CASSQGQGAGQPQHF
TRBJ2-3 | once | TRBD1 | TRBV27 | 16 | TGTGCCAGCAGTACCCAGGGACAGGGGAGTACAGATACGCAGTATTTT | CASSTQGQGSTDTQYF
TRBJ2-1 | once | TRBD2 | TRBV5-1 | 18 | TGCGCCAGCAGCCCCCTACCTAGCGGGACAAGCTCCTACAATGAGCAGTTCTTC | CASSPLPSGTSSYNEQFF
TRBJ2-1 | . | TRBD2 | TRBV7-3 | 14 | TGTGCCAGCAGCTTAGGGACTAGTGGCGATGAGCAGTTCTTC | CASSLGTSGDEQFF
TRBJ2-7 | . | . | TRBV5-6 | 14 | TGTGCCAGCAGCTTAAGCCCGGGACTCTTGGAGCAGTACTTC | CASSLSPGLLEQYF
TRBJ2-7 | . | . | TRBV4-2 | 14 | TGTGCCAGCAGCCAAGAAGAGCTGGTCTACGAGCAGTACTTC | CASSQEELVYEQYF
TRBJ1-2 | few | TRBD1 | TRBV28 | 15 | TGTGCCAGGGGGGGTGAGGGGGCGGCTAACTATGGCTACACCTTC | CARGGEGAANYGYTF
TRBJ1-2 | . | TRBD1 | TRBV19 | 13 | TGTGCCAGTAGTACCAGACGGACAGGGCGCTACACCTTC | CASSTRRTGRYTF
TRBJ1-1 | . | . | TRBV9 | 14 | TGTGCCAGCAGCGTATCCTTGACTAACACTGAAGCTTTCTTT | CASSVSLTNTEAFF
TRBJ1-6 | few | . | TRBV11-2 | 15 | TGTGCCAGCAGCTTACATGGGGGGGCTAATTCACCCCTCCACTTT | CASSLHGGANSPLHF
TRBJ2-7 | . | TRBD1 | TRBV4-3 | 17 | TGCGCCAGCAGCCAAGATCGGGTAGACAGGGGATCGTACGAGCAGTACTTC | CASSQDRVDRGSYEQYF
TRBJ2-7 | . | TRBD2 | TRBV13 | 16 | TGTGCCAGCAGCAAGACAAGCGGGAGCCCCAGCTACGAGCAGTACTTC | CASSKTSGSPSYEQYF
TRBJ2-1 | . | TRBD2 | TRBV9 | 15 | TGTGCCAGCAGTGTTAGCGGGAGCTCCTACAATGAGCAGTTCTTC | CASSVSGSSYNEQFF
TRBJ1-4 | . | . | TRBV15 | 13 | TGTGCCACCAGCAGAGACAGATCTGAAAAACTGTTTTTT | CATSRDRSEKLFF
TRBJ2-7 | . | TRBD1 | TRBV7-9 | 14 | TGTGCCAGCAGCGAGGGGACAGGTATCTACGAGCAGTACTTC | CASSEGTGIYEQYF
TRBJ2-5 | . | TRBD1 | TRBV7-2 | 14 | TGTGCCAGCAGCGCTTCAGGGGGCTGGGAGACCCAGTACTTC | CASSASGGWETQYF
TRBJ1-1 | once | . | TRBV7-9 | 13 | TGTGCCAGCAGTCAAACGGTGAACACTGAAGCTTTCTTT | CASSQTVNTEAFF
TRBJ2-7 | . | TRBD2 | TRBV27 | 15 | TGTGCCAGCAGTCCAACTAGCGGGAGAATGGACGAGCAGTACTTC | CASSPTSGRMDEQYF
TRBJ1-5 | . | . | TRBV28 | 16 | TGTGCCAGCAGTTTATCGGGGGGGATAGGCAATCAGCCCCAGCATTTT | CASSLSGGIGNQPQHF
TRBJ2-1 | . | TRBD1 | TRBV27 | 15 | TGTGCCAGCAGTTTGGACAGGGTAGCCTACAATGAGCAGTTCTTC | CASSLDRVAYNEQFF
TRBJ2-3 | . | TRBD2 | TRBV2 | 15 | TGTGCCAGCACCAAAGAGCGGGGCTTCACAGATACGCAGTATTTT | CASTKERGFTDTQYF
TRBJ2-1 | . | . | TRBV5-5 | 14 | TGTGCCAGCAGCTTCACGACTTTGAACGATGAGCAGTTCTTC | CASSFTTLNDEQFF
TRBJ1-2 | . | . | TRBV28 | 15 | TGTGCCAGCAGTTTAACCCGACAGCCTAACTATGGCTACACCTTC | CASSLTRQPNYGYTF
TRBJ1-4 | . | TRBD1 | TRBV30 | 17 | TGTGCCTGGAGTTATCCGGGACAGGGACATTATAATGAAAAACTGTTTTTT | CAWSYPGQGHYNEKLFF
TRBJ2-3 | . | . | TRBV5-4 | 17 | TGTGCCAGCAGCCCCACCTCCGGCGGGTCGAAGTTCGATACGCAGTATTTT | CASSPTSGGSKFDTQYF